Listed here are 5 T cell receptor beta chains from one sample, sequenced in a study of blood T cell repertoires in COVID-19. Sequencing was performed with immunoSEQ multiplex PCR; in TCRdb, only in-frame clones are kept and a portion is missing. This sample has about 70,000 clones; about 90% occur once, and the top ten carry 16%. The sample consisted of peripheral blood. All receptors derive from a man aged 35-49 years with COVID-19, enrolled during active disease.

This clone was seen more than once but under ten times. This chain connects TRBV24-1 to TRBJ2-1; 11 bases fit TRBD1. CDR1 and CDR2 from the germline V gene are KGHDR and SFDVKD. CDR3 length equals 14 residues. With 5 bases clipped from V and 9 bases from J, the junction kept 5 bases outside the gene matches. CDR3: CATSADRGLGEQFF. In nucleotides, the CDR3 is TGTGCCACCAGTGCGGACAGGGGGCTGGGTGAGCAGTTCTTC.

This rearrangement joins TRBV30 to TRBJ1-6; 7 bases align to TRBD1. Trimming removed 1 base from V and 4 bases from J; junction bases left unmatched: 4. In germline, CDR1 is GTSNPN, CDR2 SVGIG (reference sequence). This CDR3 has 15 residues. CDR3 sequence reads: CAWSASTGYNSPLHF. In DNA, the CDR3 is TGTGCCTGGAGTGCCTCGACAGGGTATAATTCACCCCTCCACTTT. Drawing the rest from reference TRBV30 and TRBJ1-6, the complete variable domain is SQTIHQWPATLVQPVGSPLSLECTVEGTSNPNLYWYRQAAGRGLQLLFYSVGIGQISSEVPQNLSASRPQDRQFILSSKKLLLSDSGFYLCAWSASTGYNSPLHFGNGTRLTVT.

The rearrangement links TRBV5-5 to TRBJ2-3; tentatively, D is TRBD1 (5 bases). This CDR3 has 14 amino acids. Trimming left V 2 bases short and J 1 base short, with 8 bases between. Looked up from germline, CDR1 is SGHKS and CDR2 is YYEKEE (reference sequence). The CDR3 reads CASSFGAGTDTQYF. The CDR3 DNA reads as TGTGCCAGCAGCTTTGGGGCTGGCACAGATACGCAGTATTTT.

The CDR3 sequence: CAWSVTGIAEKLFF. DNA for the CDR3: TGTGCCTGGAGTGTGACAGGGATAGCTGAAAAACTGTTTTTT. The rearrangement joins TRBV30 to TRBJ1-4; 7 nucleotides match TRBD1. The CDR3 loop spans 14 amino acids. The germline gives CDR1 GTSNPN, CDR2 SVGIG (reference sequence). Trimming took 0 bases from V and 7 from J; bases not matched to a gene: 5.

This clone was observed a single time. The rearrangement links TRBV3-1 (or the pseudogene TRBV3-2) to TRBJ2-7, with a weak D call TRBD2 (6 bases). The CDR3 spans 16 residues. Germline CDR1 LGHDT, CDR2 YNNKEL (reference sequence). V was pared by 1 base and J by 6 bases, with 19 bases between. DNA of the CDR3: TGTGCCAGCAGCCAAGGTGGGGCAGCCGGAGGGAGCGAGCAGTACTTC. Its protein is CASSQGGAAGGSEQYF.